What follows is one TCR beta chain and its context. Original processing methods: Amplification of reference gene primers was used by the study to estimate nucleated cell counts. Some clones are missing from TCRdb's copy, which holds only in-frame ones; the method was immunoSEQ multiplex PCR. Clone size and the V and J calls come from that table; the DNA yielded D and trimming. The profile covers 250,000 or so clones, with 70% to 90% appearing a single time and under 2% taken by the ten largest. The age range of participants was about 18 to 95 years, with residence in fewer than 25 US areas. Symptom resolution, clearance, or two negative PCRs marked donors in Cohort 3 as recovered. The sample originates from a study of blood T cell repertoires in COVID-19. The CDR3 sequence is 14 residues long. V was trimmed by 6 bases and J by 0 bases, leaving 12 bases between them. The V gene's germline CDR1 is LGHDT and CDR2 YNNKEL (reference sequence).

The chain recombines TRBV3-1 (or the pseudogene TRBV3-2) with TRBJ2-7, with D perhaps matching TRBD1 (6 bases). Specimen: PBMCs or T cells enriched from blood (not recorded which). The sequence was collected from a man aged 35 to 55 who had recovered from COVID-19. CDR3 DNA sequence: TGTGCCAGCAGTAAGCAGGGGTCCTCCTACGAGCAGTACTTC. It translates to CASSKQGSSYEQYF.